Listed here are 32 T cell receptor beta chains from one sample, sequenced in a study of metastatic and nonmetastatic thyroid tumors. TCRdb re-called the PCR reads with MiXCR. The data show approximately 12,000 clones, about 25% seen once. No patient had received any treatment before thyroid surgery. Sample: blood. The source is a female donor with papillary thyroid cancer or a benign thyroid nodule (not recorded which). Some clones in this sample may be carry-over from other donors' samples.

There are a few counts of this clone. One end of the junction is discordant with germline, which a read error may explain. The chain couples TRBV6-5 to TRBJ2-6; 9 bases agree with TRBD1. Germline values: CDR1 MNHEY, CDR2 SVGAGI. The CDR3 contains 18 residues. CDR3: CASSSQDRGFSVANVLTF. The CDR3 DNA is TGTGCCAGCAGTTCACAGGACAGGGGCTTTTCTGTGGCCAACGTCCTGACTTTC.

The CDR3 is CASSQSLAGGDGYTF. DNA for the CDR3: TGTGCCAGCAGCCAATCATTGGCAGGGGGAGATGGCTACACCTTC. The rearrangement joins TRBV16 to TRBJ1-2; 7 bases line up with TRBD1. V gave up 0 bases and J gave up 6 bases; unmatched junction bases: 7. There are 15 residues in the CDR3. Germline V CDR1 and CDR2: KGHSY, FQNENV.

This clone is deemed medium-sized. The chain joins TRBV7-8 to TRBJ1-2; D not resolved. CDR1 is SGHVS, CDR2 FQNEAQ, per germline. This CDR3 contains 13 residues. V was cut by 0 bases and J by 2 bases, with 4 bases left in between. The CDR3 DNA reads TGTGCCAGCAGCTTAGCACAGAACTATGGCTACACCTTC. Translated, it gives CASSLAQNYGYTF.

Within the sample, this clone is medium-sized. The CDR3 spells CASRTGGAVSGYTF. In nucleotides, the CDR3 is TGTGCCAGCAGGACAGGGGGCGCGGTGTCTGGCTACACCTTC. The chain couples TRBV6-2 or TRBV6-3 to TRBJ1-2; 10 bases are a match to TRBD1. The ends lost 6 bases at V and 7 bases at J; junction bases unmatched: 8. Germline assignment: CDR1 MNHEY and CDR2 SVGEGT. The CDR3 runs 14 residues.

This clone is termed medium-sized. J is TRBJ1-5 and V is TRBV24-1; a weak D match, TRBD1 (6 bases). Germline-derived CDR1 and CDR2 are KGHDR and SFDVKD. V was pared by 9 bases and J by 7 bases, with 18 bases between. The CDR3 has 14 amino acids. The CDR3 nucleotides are TGTGCCACCCAGGGGAAGGGGCCGTGGCAGCCCCAGCATTTT. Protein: CATQGKGPWQPQHF.

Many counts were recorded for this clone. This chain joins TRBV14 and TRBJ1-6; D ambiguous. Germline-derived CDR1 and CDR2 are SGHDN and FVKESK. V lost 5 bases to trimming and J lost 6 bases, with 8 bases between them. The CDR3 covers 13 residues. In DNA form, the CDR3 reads TGTGCCAGCAGCAGAGGTCTTAATTCACCCCTCCACTTT. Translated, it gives CASSRGLNSPLHF.

CDR3 in DNA: TGCGCCAGCAGCCAACAAGCGGGAGCAAGAACCGGGGAGCTGTTTTTT. As protein: CASSQQAGARTGELFF. The chain combines TRBV4-3 with TRBJ2-2; TRBD2 matches at 8 bases. The length of the CDR3 is 16 residues. J was trimmed by 5 bases and V by 2 bases; bases with no gene match: 7. Per the germline V gene, CDR1 is LGHNA and CDR2 is YSLEER.

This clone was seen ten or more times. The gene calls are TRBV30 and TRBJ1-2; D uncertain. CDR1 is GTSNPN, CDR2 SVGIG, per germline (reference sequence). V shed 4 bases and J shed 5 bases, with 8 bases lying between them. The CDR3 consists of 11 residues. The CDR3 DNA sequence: TGTGCCTGGACGCAAGGGTATGGCTACACCTTC. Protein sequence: CAWTQGYGYTF.

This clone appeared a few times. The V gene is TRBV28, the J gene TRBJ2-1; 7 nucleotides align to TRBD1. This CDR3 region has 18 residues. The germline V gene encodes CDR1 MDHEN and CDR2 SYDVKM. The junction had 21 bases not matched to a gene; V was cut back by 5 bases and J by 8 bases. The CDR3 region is CASSKLWDSSTLAHEQFF. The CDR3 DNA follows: TGTGCCAGCAGTAAGCTCTGGGACAGCTCCACCCTCGCCCATGAGCAGTTCTTC.

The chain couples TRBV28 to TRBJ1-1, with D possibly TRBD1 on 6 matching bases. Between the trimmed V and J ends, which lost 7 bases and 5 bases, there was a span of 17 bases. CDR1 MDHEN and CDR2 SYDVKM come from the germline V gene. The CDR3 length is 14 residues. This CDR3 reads CASIPPGGGTEAFF. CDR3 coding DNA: TGTGCCAGCATCCCCCCGGGGGGCGGAACTGAAGCTTTCTTT.

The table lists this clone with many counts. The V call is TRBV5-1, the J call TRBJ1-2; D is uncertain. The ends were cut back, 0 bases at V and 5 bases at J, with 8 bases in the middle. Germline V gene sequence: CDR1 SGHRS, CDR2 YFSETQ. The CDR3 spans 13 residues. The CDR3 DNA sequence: TGCGCCAGCAGCTTGGACGGGCCTTATGGCTACACCTTC. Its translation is CASSLDGPYGYTF.

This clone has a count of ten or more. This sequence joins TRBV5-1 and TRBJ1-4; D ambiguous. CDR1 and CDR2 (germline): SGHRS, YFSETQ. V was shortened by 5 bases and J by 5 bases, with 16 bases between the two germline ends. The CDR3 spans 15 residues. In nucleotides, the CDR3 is TGCGCCAGCAGACACTTCTTTTCAGAGAATGAAAAACTGTTTTTT. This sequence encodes CASRHFFSENEKLFF.

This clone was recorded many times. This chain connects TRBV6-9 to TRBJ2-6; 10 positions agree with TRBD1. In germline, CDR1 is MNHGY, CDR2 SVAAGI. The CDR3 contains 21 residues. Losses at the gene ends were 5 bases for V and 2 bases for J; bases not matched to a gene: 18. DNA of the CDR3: TGTGCCAGCAGTCCCCCCCCCCGGGACAGGGGCCTTTTTACTGGGGCCAACGTCCTGACTTTC. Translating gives CASSPPPRDRGLFTGANVLTF.

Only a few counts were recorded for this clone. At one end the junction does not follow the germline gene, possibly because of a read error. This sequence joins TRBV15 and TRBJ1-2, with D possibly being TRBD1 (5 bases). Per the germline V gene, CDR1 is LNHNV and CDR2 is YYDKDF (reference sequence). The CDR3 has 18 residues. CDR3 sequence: CATIRDSASGRRAYGYTF. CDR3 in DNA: TGTGCCACCATCAGAGATTCGGCCTCCGGGCGCAGGGCCTATGGCTACACCTTC.

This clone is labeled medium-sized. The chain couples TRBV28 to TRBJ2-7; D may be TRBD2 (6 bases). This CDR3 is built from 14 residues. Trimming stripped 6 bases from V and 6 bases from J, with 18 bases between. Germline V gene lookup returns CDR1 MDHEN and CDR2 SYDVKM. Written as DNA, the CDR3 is TGTGCCAGCAGGTCCCCCGCGCTAGCGAGCGAGCAGTACGTC. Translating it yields CASRSPALASEQYV.

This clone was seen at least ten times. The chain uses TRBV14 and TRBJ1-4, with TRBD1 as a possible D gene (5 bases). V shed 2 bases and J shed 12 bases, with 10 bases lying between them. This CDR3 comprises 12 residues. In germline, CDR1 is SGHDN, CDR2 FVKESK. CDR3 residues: CASSQQGLELFF. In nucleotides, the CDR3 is TGTGCCAGCAGCCAACAGGGTCTGGAACTGTTTTTT. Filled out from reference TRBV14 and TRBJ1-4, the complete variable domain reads EAGVTQFPSHSVIEKGQTVTLRCDPISGHDNLYWYRRVMGKEIKFLLHFVKESKQDESGMPNNRFLAERTGGTYSTLKVQPAELEDSGVYFCASSQQGLELFFGSGTQLSVL.

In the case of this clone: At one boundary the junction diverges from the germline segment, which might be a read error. CDR3 nucleotide sequence: TGTGCCACCAGTGATGCCGTGGGGGCCCAAGAGACCCAGTACTTC. Protein sequence: CATSDAVGAQETQYF. This rearrangement joins TRBV28 to TRBJ2-5, with D perhaps matching TRBD1 (6 bases). This CDR3 is built from 15 residues. In germline, CDR1 is MDHEN, CDR2 SYDVKM.

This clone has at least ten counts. In DNA, the CDR3 is TGTGCCAGCTCACCCCCACACCGCCTACGAAACACTGAAGCTTTCTTT. Protein sequence: CASSPPHRLRNTEAFF. The gene calls are TRBV18 and TRBJ1-1, with D unresolved. The germline gives CDR1 KGHSH, CDR2 LQKENI. V was pared by 3 bases and J by 2 bases, with 16 bases between. The CDR3 consists of 16 residues.

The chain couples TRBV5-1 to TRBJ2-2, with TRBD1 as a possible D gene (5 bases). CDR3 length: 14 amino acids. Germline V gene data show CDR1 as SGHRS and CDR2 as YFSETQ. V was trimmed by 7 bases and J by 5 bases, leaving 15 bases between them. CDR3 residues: CASHRGFLTGELFF. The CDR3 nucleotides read TGCGCCAGCCATAGGGGCTTCCTGACCGGGGAGCTGTTTTTT.

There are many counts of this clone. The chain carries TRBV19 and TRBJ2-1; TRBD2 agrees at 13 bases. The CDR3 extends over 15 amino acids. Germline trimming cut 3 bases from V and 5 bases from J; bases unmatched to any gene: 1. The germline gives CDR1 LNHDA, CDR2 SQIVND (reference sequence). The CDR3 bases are TGTGCCAGTAGTATGGGACTAGCGGGGAACAATGAGCAGTTCTTC. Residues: CASSMGLAGNNEQFF. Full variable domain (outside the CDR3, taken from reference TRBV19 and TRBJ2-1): DGGITQSPKYLFRKEGQNVTLSCEQNLNHDAMYWYRQDPGQGLRLIYYSQIVNDFQKGDIAEGYSVSREKKESFPLTVTSAQKNPTAFYLCASSMGLAGNNEQFFGPGTRLTVL.

In DNA form, the CDR3 reads TGTGCCAGCAGTCGTGGGGCTAACTATGGCTACACCTTC. Translated: CASSRGANYGYTF. The genes are TRBV6-1 and TRBJ1-2; unclear D gene. CDR3 size: 13 residues. Germline loops: CDR1 MNHNS, CDR2 SASEGT. Trimming removed 5 bases from V and 0 bases from J, with 7 bases in between.

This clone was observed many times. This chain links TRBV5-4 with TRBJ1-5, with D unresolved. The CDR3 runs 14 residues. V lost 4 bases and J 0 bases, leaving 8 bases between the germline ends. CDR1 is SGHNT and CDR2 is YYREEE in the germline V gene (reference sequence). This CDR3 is CASSKLGSNQPQHF. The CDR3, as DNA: TGTGCCAGCAGCAAGCTGGGTAGCAATCAGCCCCAGCATTTT.

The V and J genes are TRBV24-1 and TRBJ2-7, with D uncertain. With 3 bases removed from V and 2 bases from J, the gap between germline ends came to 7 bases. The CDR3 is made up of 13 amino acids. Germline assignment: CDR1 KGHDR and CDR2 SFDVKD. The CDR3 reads CATSDAQAYEQYF. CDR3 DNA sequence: TGTGCCACCAGTGATGCTCAAGCCTACGAGCAGTACTTC.

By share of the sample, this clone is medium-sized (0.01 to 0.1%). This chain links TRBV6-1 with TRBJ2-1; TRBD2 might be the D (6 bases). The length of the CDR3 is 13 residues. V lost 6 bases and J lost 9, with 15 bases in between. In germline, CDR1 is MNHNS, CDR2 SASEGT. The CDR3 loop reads CASSGRRVGEQFF. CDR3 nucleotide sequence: TGTGCCAGCAGCGGGAGACGGGTGGGTGAGCAGTTCTTC.

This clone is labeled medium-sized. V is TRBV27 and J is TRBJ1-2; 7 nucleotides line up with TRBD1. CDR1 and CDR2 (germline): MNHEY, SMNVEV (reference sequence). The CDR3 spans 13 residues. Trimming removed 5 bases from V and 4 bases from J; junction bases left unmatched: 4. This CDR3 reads CASSQPGGYGYTF. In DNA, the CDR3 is TGTGCCAGCAGTCAACCAGGGGGCTATGGCTACACCTTC.

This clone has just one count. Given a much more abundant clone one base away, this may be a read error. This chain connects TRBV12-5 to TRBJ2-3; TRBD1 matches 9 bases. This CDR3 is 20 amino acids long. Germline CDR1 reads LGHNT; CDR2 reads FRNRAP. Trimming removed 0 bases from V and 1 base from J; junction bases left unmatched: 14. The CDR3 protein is CASGLVGDRAGLVRTDTQYF. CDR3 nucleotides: TGTGCTAGTGGTTTGGTGGGGGACAGGGCGGGGTTGGTTCGCACAGATACGCAGTATTTT.

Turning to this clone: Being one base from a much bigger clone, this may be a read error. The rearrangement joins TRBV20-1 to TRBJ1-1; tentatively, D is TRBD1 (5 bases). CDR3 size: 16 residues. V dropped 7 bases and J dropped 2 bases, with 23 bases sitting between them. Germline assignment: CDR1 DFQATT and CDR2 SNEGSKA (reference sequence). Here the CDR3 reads CSVRGQGKGINTEAFF. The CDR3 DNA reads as TGCAGTGTAAGAGGACAAGGGAAGGGCATAAACACTGAAGCTTTCTTT.

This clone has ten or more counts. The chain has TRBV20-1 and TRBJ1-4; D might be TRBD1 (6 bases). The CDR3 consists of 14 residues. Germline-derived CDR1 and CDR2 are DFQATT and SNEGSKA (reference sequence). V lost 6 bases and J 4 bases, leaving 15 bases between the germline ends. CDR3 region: CSALPGTNNEKLFF. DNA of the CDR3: TGCAGTGCCCTTCCAGGGACAAATAATGAAAAACTGTTTTTT.

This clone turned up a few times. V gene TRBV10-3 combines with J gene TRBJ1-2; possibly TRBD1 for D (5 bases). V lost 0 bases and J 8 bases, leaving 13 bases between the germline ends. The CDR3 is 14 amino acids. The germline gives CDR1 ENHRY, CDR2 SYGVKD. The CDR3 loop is CAISESGTALGYTF. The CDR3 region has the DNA TGTGCCATCAGTGAGTCCGGGACTGCCCTAGGCTACACCTTC.

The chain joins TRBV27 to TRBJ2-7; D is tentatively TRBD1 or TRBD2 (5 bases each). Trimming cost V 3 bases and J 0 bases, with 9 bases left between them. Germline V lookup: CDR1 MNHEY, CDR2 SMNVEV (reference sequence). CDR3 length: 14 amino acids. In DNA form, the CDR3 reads TGTGCCAGCAGTTTTGGGGGTCCCTCCTACGAGCAGTACTTC. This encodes CASSFGGPSYEQYF.

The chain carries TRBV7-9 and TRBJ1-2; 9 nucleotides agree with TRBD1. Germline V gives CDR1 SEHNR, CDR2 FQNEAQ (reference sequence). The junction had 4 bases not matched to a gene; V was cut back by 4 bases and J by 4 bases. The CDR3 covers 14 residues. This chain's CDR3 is CASSSPGQGYGYTF. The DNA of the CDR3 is TGTGCCAGCAGCTCCCCGGGACAGGGCTATGGCTACACCTTC.

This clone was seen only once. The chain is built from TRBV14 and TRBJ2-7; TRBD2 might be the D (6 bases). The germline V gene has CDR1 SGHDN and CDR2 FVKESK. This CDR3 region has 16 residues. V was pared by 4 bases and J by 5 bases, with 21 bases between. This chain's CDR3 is CASSRNLAWGFDEQYF. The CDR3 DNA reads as TGTGCCAGCAGCCGGAACCTAGCGTGGGGGTTTGACGAGCAGTACTTC.